This T cell receptor (beta chain) was recovered during a study of T cells in Graves' hyperthyroidism and ophthalmopathy. TCR beta CDR3 regions were amplified from RNA transcripts. RT-PCR in the first round (using the HTBI primer set) targeted the TCR CDR3. Via MiXCR, TCRdb re-called the multiplex PCR reads, giving one row per CDR3 protein. The table shows approximately 530,000 distinct CDR3 sequences, with 15% to 20% occurring only once. Diagnostic decisions used clinical symptoms, serum thyroxine and TRAb, thyroid ultrasound and orbital computed tomography. The table lists this clonotype with a few counts. Sequenced input: blood. This receptor was obtained from a man between 40 and 49 years old with Graves' ophthalmopathy.

The CDR3 sequence: CASSPTGYDSPLHF. Here the CDR3 DNA reads TGTGCCAGCTCCCCCACAGGGTACGACTCACCCCTCCACTTT. J is TRBJ1-6 and V is TRBV18, with a possible D match to TRBD1 (6 bases). This CDR3 spans 14 amino acids. The germline V gene has CDR1 KGHSH and CDR2 LQKENI. Between the trimmed V and J ends, which lost 6 bases and 10 bases, there was a span of 16 bases.